What follows are 30 T cell receptor beta chains derived from one specimen sequenced in a study of spatial heterogeneity in lung cancer. A single record per CDR3 protein comes from TCRdb applying MiXCR to the 5' RACE reads. The data show 110,000 or so distinct CDR3 sequences, 10% to 14% seen once. The time point denotes: blood at routine non-recurrence follow-up after resection. This material consisted of PBMCs, taken at follow-up. These receptors came from a female donor with early-stage non-small cell lung cancer.

This clonotype was seen a handful of times. The rearrangement uses TRBV2 and TRBJ1-1; possibly TRBD1 for D (6 bases). The CDR3 loop spans 12 amino acids. CDR1 is SNHLY, CDR2 FYNNEI, per germline. V lost 5 bases and J 3 bases, leaving 7 bases between the germline ends. In nucleotides, the CDR3 is TGTGCCAGCAGTCAGGGGTACACTGAAGCTTTCTTT. This codes for CASSQGYTEAFF.

This clonotype was counted between two and nine times. The V and J genes are TRBV5-1 and TRBJ2-1; 10 bases align to TRBD2. Germline V lookup: CDR1 SGHRS, CDR2 YFSETQ. J lost 0 bases, V lost 5 bases, and 11 bases had no gene match. This CDR3 region has 18 residues. The CDR3 bases are TGCGCCAGCAGACCAATTGGACTAGCGGATAGCTCCTACAATGAGCAGTTCTTC. This gives the protein CASRPIGLADSSYNEQFF.

There are a few counts of this clonotype. The J gene is TRBJ1-3, the V gene TRBV29-1; TRBD1 is a possible D gene (6 bases). In germline, CDR1 is SQVTM, CDR2 ANQGSEA. V was shortened by 4 bases and J by 2 bases, with 15 bases between the two germline ends. The CDR3 contains 15 residues. CDR3 nucleotides: TGCAGCGTTGCTGGAGGCAGGGACACTGGAAACACCATATATTTT. The encoded protein is CSVAGGRDTGNTIYF.

The V gene is TRBV19, the J gene TRBJ1-5; 9 nucleotides agree with TRBD1. The CDR3 is made up of 15 amino acids. Losses at the gene ends were 6 bases for V and 4 bases for J; bases not matched to a gene: 7. The V gene's germline CDR1 is LNHDA and CDR2 SQIVND (reference sequence). The CDR3 nucleotides are TGTGCCAGTAGCTACCGGACAGGGGATAATCAGCCCCAGCATTTT. Its translation is CASSYRTGDNQPQHF.

The V gene is TRBV5-1, the J gene TRBJ2-2; 9 bases fit TRBD2. Germline CDR1 is SGHRS and CDR2 is YFSETQ. The V segment lost 4 bases and the J segment 1 base; nucleotides outside the gene matches: 5. The CDR3 is 16 amino acids. CDR3 protein: CASSTVTSGNTGELFF. As DNA, the CDR3 is TGCGCCAGCAGCACAGTGACTAGCGGGAACACCGGGGAGCTGTTTTTT.

This clonotype appeared many times. This rearrangement joins TRBV5-1 to TRBJ2-7; TRBD1 aligns across 10 bases. Germline CDR1 and CDR2: SGHRS and YFSETQ. Trimming at V came to 7 bases and at J to 7 bases, leaving 14 bases not matched to a gene. The CDR3 covers 15 residues. Here the CDR3 reads CASSLSGQGIEEQYF. Here the CDR3 DNA reads TGCGCCAGCTCCTTGTCGGGACAGGGGATTGAGGAGCAGTACTTC.

This sequence joins TRBV29-1 and TRBJ2-1, with TRBD1 matching 9 bases. The CDR3 is 12 residues long. V lost 5 bases, J lost 9 bases, and 5 bases stayed unmatched. Looked up from germline, CDR1 is SQVTM and CDR2 is ANQGSEA. CDR3 bases: TGCAGCGTTCAACGGGACAGGGTTGAGCAGTTCTTC. Amino acids: CSVQRDRVEQFF.

At least ten counts were recorded for this clonotype. The chain carries TRBV29-1 and TRBJ2-3; D is unresolved. This CDR3 has 13 residues. Germline V gene data show CDR1 as SQVTM and CDR2 as ANQGSEA. The germline V and J ends were trimmed by 1 base and 4 bases, with 9 bases remaining between them. CDR3 nucleotides: TGCAGCGTTGAAGTGGGCAGCGCAGATACGCAGTATTTT. It yields the protein CSVEVGSADTQYF.

This clonotype has ten or more counts. The chain carries TRBV7-3 and TRBJ1-1, with D unresolved. The CDR3 is 14 amino acids. Trimming stripped 5 bases from V and 1 base from J, with 11 bases between. Germline CDR1 reads SGHTA; CDR2 reads FQGTGA. CDR3 sequence reads: CASSEGSWNTEAFF. In nucleotides, the CDR3 is TGTGCCAGCAGCGAGGGCTCCTGGAACACTGAAGCTTTCTTT.

The chain uses TRBV6-5 and TRBJ1-4; D is unclear. V was pared by 0 bases and J by 8 bases, with 10 bases between. This CDR3 is built from 14 residues. Germline-derived CDR1 and CDR2 are MNHEY and SVGAGI. CDR3 in amino acids: CASSYSINGEKLFF. The CDR3 bases are TGTGCCAGCAGTTACTCAATCAACGGAGAAAAACTGTTTTTT.

In this sample, this clonotype turned up a few times. V and J are TRBV5-1 and TRBJ2-7, with D possibly TRBD1 on 5 matching bases. Per germline, CDR1 SGHRS and CDR2 YFSETQ. Trimming stripped 2 bases from V and 3 bases from J, with 9 bases between. The CDR3 is made up of 13 amino acids. The CDR3 DNA sequence: TGCGCCAGCAGCTTTGACAGTTACTACGAGCAGTACTTC. It encodes CASSFDSYYEQYF.

This clonotype showed up many times. V is TRBV9 and J is TRBJ2-5; 8 bases are a match to TRBD1. Germline V gives CDR1 SGDLS, CDR2 YYNGEE. The CDR3 spans 16 residues. V was clipped by 0 bases and J by 1 base; unmatched bases: 5. The CDR3 nucleotides read TGTGCCAGCAGCGTAGATGGCCAGGGGGCCCAAGAGACCCAGTACTTC. The encoded protein is CASSVDGQGAQETQYF. The entire variable domain, with the rest obtained from reference TRBV9 and TRBJ2-5, is as follows: DSGVTQTPKHLITATGQRVTLRCSPRSGDLSVYWYQQSLDQGLQFLIQYYNGEERAKGNILERFSAQQFPDLHSELNLSSLELGDSALYFCASSVDGQGAQETQYFGPGTRLLVL.

The chain employs TRBV12-3 or TRBV12-4 and TRBJ2-5; 16 nucleotides align to TRBD2. The ends lost 4 bases at V and 7 bases at J; junction bases unmatched: 6. The CDR3 consists of 16 residues. The CDR3 DNA reads TGTGCCAGCAGTTCGGGACTAGCGGGAGGGCCCGGGACCCAGTACTTC. It is translated as CASSSGLAGGPGTQYF.

This clonotype was counted a few times. The chain recombines TRBV7-9 with TRBJ1-4, with D possibly matching TRBD1 (5 bases). The V gene's germline CDR1 is SEHNR and CDR2 FQNEAQ (reference sequence). V shed 7 bases and J shed 5 bases, with 20 bases lying between them. CDR3 size: 16 residues. CDR3 loop: CASTLRGVAMNEKLFF. The CDR3 bases are TGTGCCAGCACCCTACGGGGGGTAGCGATGAATGAAAAACTGTTTTTT.

This clonotype was seen a handful of times. Because it lacks the conserved phenylalanine or tryptophan at the end, this CDR3 is likely a read error. The DNA is omitted, as the CDR3 cannot be located on it reliably, and the CDR3 follows TCRdb's listing. This chain joins TRBV14 and TRBJ1-6; TRBD1, the table's D call, lacks a check against the DNA. CDR1 SGHDN and CDR2 FVKESK come from the germline V gene. The CDR3 totals 10 residues, both ends included. CDR3: CASSQPFSGI.

This clonotype was observed at least ten times. The CDR3 reads CSVKGQQGTEAFF. The CDR3 nucleotides are TGCAGCGTTAAAGGGCAACAGGGAACTGAAGCTTTCTTT. This sequence joins TRBV29-1 and TRBJ1-1, with D possibly TRBD1 on 6 matching bases. Germline V gives CDR1 SQVTM, CDR2 ANQGSEA. V was shortened by 5 bases and J by 5 bases, with 15 bases between the two germline ends. The CDR3 is made up of 13 amino acids.

This clonotype was found a few times. The rearrangement joins TRBV11-2 to TRBJ2-1; 14 bases match TRBD2. CDR1 and CDR2 (germline): SGHAT, FQNNGV. The trim removed 8 bases at V and 6 bases at J, leaving 9 bases unmatched. CDR3 length: 16 amino acids. This CDR3 is CASERLAGGTGNEQFF. DNA of the CDR3: TGTGCCAGCGAAAGACTAGCGGGAGGGACGGGCAATGAGCAGTTCTTC.

The chain employs TRBV5-1 and TRBJ1-1; 7 bases agree with TRBD1. Germline V gives CDR1 SGHRS, CDR2 YFSETQ. This CDR3 region has 16 residues. J was trimmed by 0 bases and V by 2 bases; bases with no gene match: 7. This chain's CDR3 is CASSLMPTGMNTEAFF. In DNA form, the CDR3 reads TGCGCCAGCAGCTTAATGCCGACAGGGATGAACACTGAAGCTTTCTTT.

This sequence joins TRBV24-1 and TRBJ1-2; the D is unclear. The V end was cut by 6 bases, the J end by 3 bases, with 10 bases between. The CDR3 loop spans 13 amino acids. Germline CDR1 and CDR2: KGHDR and SFDVKD. CDR3 in DNA: TGTGCCACCAGTACACGGTTTGACTATGGCTACACCTTC. It yields the protein CATSTRFDYGYTF.

This clonotype came up many times. J is TRBJ2-6 and V is TRBV7-3, with a possible D match to TRBD2 (6 bases). Germline V gene data show CDR1 as SGHTA and CDR2 as FQGTGA. Trimming shortened V by 1 base and J by 0 bases, and 13 bases separated the two germline ends. This CDR3 is 18 amino acids long. CDR3 DNA: TGTGCCAGCAGCTTAAGTGCTAGCGCTAGCTCTGGGGCCAACGTCCTGACTTTC. It yields the protein CASSLSASASSGANVLTF.

This clonotype was observed at least ten times. The chain uses TRBV10-2 and TRBJ2-3, with 14 positions matching TRBD2. The CDR3 runs to 16 residues. Germline V CDR1 and CDR2: WSHSY, SAAADI. The V segment lost 7 bases and the J segment 4 bases; nucleotides outside the gene matches: 7. CDR3 DNA sequence: TGCGCCAGCAAAACCGGGACTAGCGGGAGAGCAGATACGCAGTATTTT. Amino acids: CASKTGTSGRADTQYF.

This chain uses TRBV29-1 with TRBJ2-5; D possibly corresponds to TRBD2 (5 bases). The V end lost 1 base, the J end lost 5 bases, and 14 bases lay between the germline ends. The CDR3 contains 14 residues. CDR1 SQVTM and CDR2 ANQGSEA come from the germline V gene. The CDR3 loop reads CSVEGIGNPETQYF. The CDR3 nucleotides read TGCAGCGTTGAAGGGATCGGGAACCCCGAGACCCAGTACTTC. The full variable domain, completed using reference TRBV29-1 and TRBJ2-5, is SAVISQKPSRDICQRGTSLTIQCQVDSQVTMMFWYRQQPGQSLTLIATANQGSEATYESGFVIDKFPISRPNLTFSTLTVSNMSPEDSSIYLCSVEGIGNPETQYFGPGTRLLVL.

This clonotype was found a few times. The V and J genes are TRBV28 and TRBJ2-4; 7 nucleotides agree with TRBD1. The trim removed 4 bases at V and 0 bases at J, leaving 3 bases unmatched. This CDR3 has 15 residues. Germline-derived CDR1 and CDR2 are MDHEN and SYDVKM. CDR3 nucleotide sequence: TGTGCCAGCAGTTGGACAGGTCCAGCCAAAAACATTCAGTACTTC. Its protein product is CASSWTGPAKNIQYF. Looking up the rest from reference TRBV28 and TRBJ2-4 gives the full variable domain: DVKVTQSSRYLVKRTGEKVFLECVQDMDHENMFWYRQDPGLGLRLIYFSYDVKMKEKGDIPEGYSVSREKKERFSLILESASTNQTSMYLCASSWTGPAKNIQYFGAGTRLSVL.

The V and J genes are TRBV10-3 and TRBJ1-2; 8 positions match TRBD1. Germline V gene sequence: CDR1 ENHRY, CDR2 SYGVKD. V was clipped by 4 bases and J by 6 bases; unmatched bases: 1. The CDR3 is 12 amino acids. This CDR3 is CAISADRDGYTF. CDR3 DNA: TGTGCCATCAGTGCGGACAGGGATGGCTACACCTTC.

The sample holds many counts of this clonotype. J is TRBJ2-3 and V is TRBV29-1; D is uncertain. V was cut by 4 bases and J by 5 bases, with 4 bases left in between. This CDR3 is 10 amino acids long. Germline CDR1 and CDR2: SQVTM and ANQGSEA. CDR3 amino acids: CSVGGDTQYF. The CDR3 nucleotides are TGCAGCGTTGGTGGAGATACGCAGTATTTT.

V gene TRBV19 combines with J gene TRBJ2-1, with 9 bases fitting TRBD2. CDR3 length: 18 amino acids. With 3 bases clipped from V and 0 bases from J, the junction kept 9 bases outside the gene matches. Germline V gene sequence: CDR1 LNHDA, CDR2 SQIVND (reference sequence). CDR3 in DNA: TGTGCCAGTAGTATTGGCGGGAGGGCCTCTGGCTCCTACAATGAGCAGTTCTTC. Protein: CASSIGGRASGSYNEQFF.

This clonotype was seen many times. The CDR3 DNA reads TGTGCCAGTAGTCCTCCGCCCTACCGCGACAGGGACCGAACTAATGAAAAACTGTTTTTT. Translating it yields CASSPPPYRDRDRTNEKLFF. The V call is TRBV19, the J call TRBJ1-4; TRBD1 matches 7 bases. Germline V gene sequence: CDR1 LNHDA, CDR2 SQIVND (reference sequence). The CDR3 totals 20 residues. The trim removed 5 bases at V and 1 base at J, leaving 19 bases unmatched.

Ten or more counts support this clonotype. J is TRBJ2-1 and V is TRBV10-3, with D possibly matching TRBD2 (6 bases). The CDR3 covers 13 residues. CDR1 ENHRY and CDR2 SYGVKD come from the germline V gene. V lost 1 base, J lost 8 bases, and 9 bases lay in between. The CDR3 protein is CAISEFTSYEQFF. CDR3 DNA sequence: TGTGCCATCAGTGAGTTTACTAGCTATGAGCAGTTCTTC.

The chain links TRBV5-4 to TRBJ2-7, with D perhaps TRBD1 (5 bases). Per the germline V gene, CDR1 is SGHNT and CDR2 is YYREEE (reference sequence). V lost 0 bases to trimming and J lost 3 bases, with 10 bases between them. The CDR3 has 14 amino acids. The CDR3 DNA sequence: TGTGCCAGCAGCTTGGCCCAGGGATACTACGAGCAGTACTTC. It yields the protein CASSLAQGYYEQYF.

There are a few counts of this clonotype. This chain connects TRBV10-2 to TRBJ2-2; unclear D gene. There are 13 residues in the CDR3. Germline loops: CDR1 WSHSY, CDR2 SAAADI. V lost 4 bases and J 4 bases, leaving 7 bases between the germline ends. CDR3 sequence: CASSVGFTGELFF. CDR3 in DNA: TGCGCCAGCAGTGTCGGATTCACCGGGGAGCTGTTTTTT.